The 10 T cell receptor beta chains below were found in one sample sequenced in a study of beta chain features in type 1 diabetes. Expressed TCRB transcripts were sequenced after all isolated RNA was converted to cDNA. Assay: immunoSEQ multiplex PCR; the TCRdb copy retains only in-frame clones and omits some. This sample yields roughly 290,000 clones, of which about 8% are seen a single time; roughly 1% belongs to the top ten. Sequencing was done on a sample of central memory CD4+ T cells from blood. These TCRs come from a woman aged 18-29 years in good health.

This clone has more than one count but fewer than ten. The chain combines TRBV19 with TRBJ1-1; possibly TRBD1 for D (5 bases). V gave up 11 bases and J gave up 1 base, with 14 bases separating them. Germline CDR1 reads LNHDA; CDR2 reads SQIVND (reference sequence). The CDR3 consists of 13 residues. The CDR3 bases are TGTGCCCGTCCGGGACCCCAGAACACTGAAGCTTTCTTT. Amino acid sequence: CARPGPQNTEAFF.

This clone was recorded a few times. This chain links TRBV4-3 with TRBJ2-1, with 8 bases matching TRBD2. The J segment lost 4 bases and the V segment lost 3 bases, leaving 5 bases of the junction unmatched. The germline V gene has CDR1 LGHNA and CDR2 YSLEER. The CDR3 runs 15 residues. The CDR3: CASSHSGARYNEQFF. The CDR3 bases are TGCGCCAGCAGCCATAGCGGGGCAAGATACAATGAGCAGTTCTTC.

This clone was counted only a few times. The chain combines TRBV5-1 with TRBJ2-7; D ambiguous. Trimming pared 2 bases from V and 0 bases from J, leaving 9 bases between. Germline V gene data show CDR1 as SGHRS and CDR2 as YFSETQ. This CDR3 is 14 amino acids long. CDR3 region: CASSFQDGSYEQYF. CDR3 coding DNA: TGCGCCAGCAGCTTCCAGGACGGCTCCTACGAGCAGTACTTC.

This clone turned up a few times. The chain joins TRBV4-3 to TRBJ2-7; no reliable D call. V lost 1 base to trimming and J lost 7 bases, with 11 bases between them. Looked up from germline, CDR1 is LGHNA and CDR2 is YSLEER. The CDR3 covers 13 residues. The CDR3 reads CASSQGGDGEQYF. DNA for the CDR3: TGCGCCAGCAGCCAAGGTGGAGACGGGGAGCAGTACTTC.

A few counts support this clone. V gene TRBV25-1 combines with J gene TRBJ1-4; a possible D gene is TRBD1 (5 bases). The CDR3 length is 14 residues. Germline values: CDR1 MGHDK, CDR2 SYGVNS. V shed 8 bases and J shed 2 bases, with 12 bases lying between them. The CDR3 protein is CASAPGGTNEKLFF. The CDR3 DNA is TGTGCCAGCGCTCCGGGGGGGACTAATGAAAAACTGTTTTTT.

The sample holds a few counts of this clone. CDR3 bases: TGTGCCAGCAGCTTTACGGGAGCGGGAGGTTCGGTCAATGAGCAGTTCTTC. This translates into CASSFTGAGGSVNEQFF. J is TRBJ2-1 and V is TRBV7-2; 9 nucleotides match TRBD2. This CDR3 has 17 residues. Germline V lookup: CDR1 SGHTA, CDR2 FQGNSA. The junction had 12 bases not matched to a gene; V was cut back by 3 bases and J by 6 bases.

This clone was picked up a small number of times. This sequence joins TRBV29-1 and TRBJ2-5; D gene unclear. Germline assignment: CDR1 SQVTM and CDR2 ANQGSEA. Trimming shortened V by 6 bases and J by 7 bases, and 18 bases separated the two germline ends. This CDR3 contains 13 residues. The CDR3 DNA follows: TGCAGCGTAACAGACCCCCGTAGTTTGACCCAGTACTTC. As protein: CSVTDPRSLTQYF.

The chain has TRBV10-3 and TRBJ2-7; tentatively, D is TRBD1 (5 bases). CDR3 size: 13 residues. CDR1 ENHRY and CDR2 SYGVKD come from the germline V gene. V was trimmed by 0 bases and J by 5 bases, leaving 8 bases between them. CDR3: CAISESVQDEQYV. In nucleotides, the CDR3 is TGTGCCATCAGTGAGTCGGTACAGGACGAGCAGTACGTC.

This chain links TRBV5-6 with TRBJ2-3, with a weak D call TRBD1 (6 bases). CDR3 length: 14 residues. Per the germline V gene, CDR1 is SGHDT and CDR2 is YYEEEE. Deletions cut 4 bases from V and 3 bases from J, with 12 bases between. The CDR3 DNA follows: TGTGCCAGCAGCCCACAGGGCTGGACAGATACGCAGTATTTT. It codes for CASSPQGWTDTQYF.

V is TRBV2 and J is TRBJ1-1, with no clear D. Germline loops: CDR1 SNHLY, CDR2 FYNNEI. Deletions cut 5 bases from V and 5 bases from J, with 9 bases between. The CDR3 is 12 amino acids. CDR3 DNA sequence: TGTGCCAGCAGTCCGGTCGGGACTGAAGCTTTCTTT. Translation: CASSPVGTEAFF. Full variable domain (missing parts from reference TRBV2 and TRBJ1-1): EPEVTQTPSHQVTQMGQEVILRCVPISNHLYFYWYRQILGQKVEFLVSFYNNEISEKSEIFDDQFSVERPDGSNFTLKIRSTKLEDSAMYFCASSPVGTEAFFGQGTRLTVV.